The 4 T cell receptor beta chains below all came from one sample that was sequenced in a study of blood T cell repertoires in COVID-19. Generated by immunoSEQ multiplex PCR, the TCRdb table keeps only in-frame clones and is missing some. The top ten clones hold 20% of a sample with about 190,000 clones, around 80% of them seen once. Material: peripheral blood. These receptors came from a human donor in a cohort sampled during active COVID-19.

This clone was observed once. This chain joins TRBV27 and TRBJ2-7, with TRBD2 identical over 10 bases. The V gene's germline CDR1 is MNHEY and CDR2 SMNVEV (reference sequence). Trimming cost V 4 bases and J 6 bases; bases outside gene matches: 9. The CDR3 contains 15 residues. The CDR3 region is CASSSIAGGGGEQYF. The CDR3 region has the DNA TGTGCCAGCAGTTCGATAGCGGGAGGAGGGGGCGAGCAGTACTTC.

V and J are TRBV18 and TRBJ1-5, with 7 positions matching TRBD1. This CDR3 is built from 15 residues. Germline V lookup: CDR1 KGHSH, CDR2 LQKENI. V lost 5 bases to trimming and J lost 5 bases; unmatched junction nucleotides: 9. CDR3 loop: CASSVGQLLDQPQHF. The CDR3 DNA reads as TGTGCCAGCTCAGTGGGACAGCTCCTCGATCAGCCCCAGCATTTT.

The chain carries TRBV10-2 and TRBJ2-5; 7 bases fit TRBD1. The CDR3 consists of 13 residues. J gave up 0 bases and V 6 bases, and 1 base lay outside the gene matches. Germline CDR1 is WSHSY and CDR2 is SAAADI. CDR3 region: CASSRGYQETQYF. The DNA of the CDR3 is TGCGCCAGCAGCAGGGGGTACCAAGAGACCCAGTACTTC.

This chain joins TRBV5-4 and TRBJ2-1; 7 nucleotides align to TRBD1. The CDR3 loop spans 13 amino acids. Trimming removed 4 bases from V and 13 bases from J; junction bases left unmatched: 11. Germline values: CDR1 SGHNT, CDR2 YYREEE (reference sequence). DNA of the CDR3: TGTGCCAGCAGCCCTGGACAGGCGGCCGCCCAGTTCTTC. Its protein is CASSPGQAAAQFF.